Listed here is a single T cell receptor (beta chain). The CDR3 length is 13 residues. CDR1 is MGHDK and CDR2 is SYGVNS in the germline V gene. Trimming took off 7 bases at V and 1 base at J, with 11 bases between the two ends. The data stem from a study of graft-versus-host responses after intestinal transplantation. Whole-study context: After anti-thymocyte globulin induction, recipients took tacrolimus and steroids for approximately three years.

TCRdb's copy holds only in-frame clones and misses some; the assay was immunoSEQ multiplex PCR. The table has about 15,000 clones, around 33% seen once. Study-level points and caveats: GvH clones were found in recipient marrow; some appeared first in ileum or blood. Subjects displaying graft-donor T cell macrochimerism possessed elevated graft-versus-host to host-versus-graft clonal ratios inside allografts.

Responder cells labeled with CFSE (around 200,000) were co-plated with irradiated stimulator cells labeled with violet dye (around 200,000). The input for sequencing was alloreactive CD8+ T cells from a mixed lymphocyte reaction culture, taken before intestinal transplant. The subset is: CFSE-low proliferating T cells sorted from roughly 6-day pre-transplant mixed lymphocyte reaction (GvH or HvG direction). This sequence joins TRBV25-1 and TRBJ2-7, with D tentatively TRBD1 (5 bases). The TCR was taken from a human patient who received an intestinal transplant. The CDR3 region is CASTEDNSYEQYF. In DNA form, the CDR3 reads TGTGCCAGCACTGAGGACAATTCCTACGAGCAGTACTTC.